What follows describes a single T cell receptor beta chain. This sample was included in a study of T cell changes during pregnancy in multiple sclerosis. The CDR3 length is 16 residues. Trimming took 3 bases from V and 4 from J; bases not matched to a gene: 4. Germline assignment: CDR1 SGDLS and CDR2 YYNGEE. The protocol was immunoSEQ multiplex PCR, while the TCRdb copy is restricted to in-frame clones and leaves out a portion. The table records some 71,000 clones, about 91% of them present only once. The genes are TRBV9 and TRBJ2-1; TRBD2 agrees at 13 bases. The TCR sequence derives from a female donor with multiple sclerosis, enrolled in a pregnancy study. The starting material was peripheral blood, obtained after pregnancy. The CDR3 loop is CASSGLAGGKYNEQFF. CDR3 in DNA: TGTGCCAGCAGCGGACTAGCGGGAGGCAAATACAATGAGCAGTTCTTC.